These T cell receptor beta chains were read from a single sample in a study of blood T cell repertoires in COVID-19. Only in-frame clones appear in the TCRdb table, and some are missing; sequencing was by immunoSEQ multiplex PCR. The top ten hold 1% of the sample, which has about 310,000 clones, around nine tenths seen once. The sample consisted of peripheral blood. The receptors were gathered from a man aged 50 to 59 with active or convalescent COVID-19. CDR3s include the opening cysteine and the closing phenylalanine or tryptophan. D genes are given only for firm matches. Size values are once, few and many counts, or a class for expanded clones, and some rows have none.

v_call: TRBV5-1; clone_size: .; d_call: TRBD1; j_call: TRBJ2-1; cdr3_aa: CASSFPGQGLFF; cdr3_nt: TGCGCCAGCAGCTTCCCGGGACAGGGCCTGTTCTTC
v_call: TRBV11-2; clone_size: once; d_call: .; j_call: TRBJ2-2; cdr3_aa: CASSVGVQGRNTGELFF; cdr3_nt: TGTGCCAGCAGCGTGGGTGTTCAGGGGCGGAACACCGGGGAGCTGTTTTTT
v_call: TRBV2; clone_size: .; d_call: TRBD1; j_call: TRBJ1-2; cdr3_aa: CASSPRAGGVYGYTF; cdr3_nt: TGTGCCAGCAGTCCAAGGGCAGGGGGCGTCTATGGCTACACCTTC
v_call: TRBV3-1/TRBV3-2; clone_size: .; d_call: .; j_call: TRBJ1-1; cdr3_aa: CASSQARGNTEAFF; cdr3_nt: TGTGCCAGCAGCCAAGCAAGGGGGAACACTGAAGCTTTCTTT
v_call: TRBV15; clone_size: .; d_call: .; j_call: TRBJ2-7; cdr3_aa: CATSSRLQSYEQYF; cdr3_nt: TGTGCCACCAGCAGTAGACTCCAGAGTTACGAGCAGTACTTC
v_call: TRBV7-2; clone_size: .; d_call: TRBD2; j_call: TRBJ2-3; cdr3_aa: CASSRLGGLSTDTQYF; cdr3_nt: TGTGCCAGCAGCCGGCTGGGGGGACTAAGCACAGATACGCAGTATTTT
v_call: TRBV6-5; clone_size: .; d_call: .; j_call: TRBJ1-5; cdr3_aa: CASREENYSNQPQHF; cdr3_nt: TGTGCCAGCAGGGAGGAGAACTATAGCAATCAGCCCCAGCATTTT
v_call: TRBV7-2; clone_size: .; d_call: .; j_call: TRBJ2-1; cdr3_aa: CASSLASGVNEQFF; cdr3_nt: TGTGCCAGCAGCTTAGCTAGCGGCGTGAATGAGCAGTTCTTC
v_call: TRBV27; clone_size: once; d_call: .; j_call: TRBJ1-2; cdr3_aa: CASSPSVGDYGYTF; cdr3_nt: TGTGCCAGCAGTCCTAGCGTGGGGGACTATGGCTACACCTTC
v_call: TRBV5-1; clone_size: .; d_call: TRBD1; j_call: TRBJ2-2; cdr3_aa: CASSLPGTANTGELFF; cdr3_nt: TGCGCCAGCAGCTTGCCGGGGACAGCGAACACCGGGGAGCTGTTTTTT
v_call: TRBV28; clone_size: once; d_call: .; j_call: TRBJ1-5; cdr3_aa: CASRVSEQPQHF; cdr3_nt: TGTGCCAGCAGGGTATCGGAGCAGCCCCAGCATTTT
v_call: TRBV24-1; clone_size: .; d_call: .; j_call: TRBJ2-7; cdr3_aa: CATSAAGGPIYEQYF; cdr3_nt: TGTGCCACCAGTGCGGCAGGAGGACCGATCTACGAGCAGTACTTC
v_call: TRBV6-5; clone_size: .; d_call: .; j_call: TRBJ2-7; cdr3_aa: CATRRVGASSYEQYF; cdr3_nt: TGTGCCACCCGGCGAGTAGGGGCGAGCTCCTACGAGCAGTACTTC
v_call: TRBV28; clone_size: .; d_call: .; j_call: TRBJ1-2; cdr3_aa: CASSLPRGANYGYTF; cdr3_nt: TGTGCCAGCAGTTTACCCCGTGGAGCTAACTATGGCTACACCTTC
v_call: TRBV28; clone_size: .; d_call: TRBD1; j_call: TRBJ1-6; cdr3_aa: CASSLFSGTGRSPLHF; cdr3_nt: TGTGCCAGCAGTTTGTTTAGTGGGACAGGGCGTTCACCCCTCCACTTT
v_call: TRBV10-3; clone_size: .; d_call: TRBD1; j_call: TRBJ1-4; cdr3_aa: CATQAGTGRTNEKLFF; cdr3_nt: TGTGCCACCCAAGCCGGGACAGGGAGAACTAATGAAAAACTGTTTTTT
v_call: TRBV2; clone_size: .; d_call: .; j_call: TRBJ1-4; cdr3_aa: CASSLQGLVEKLFF; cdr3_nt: TGTGCCAGCAGTCTTCAGGGCTTGGTTGAAAAACTGTTTTTT
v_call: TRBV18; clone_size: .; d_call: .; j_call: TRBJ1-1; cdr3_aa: CASSPSEGTEAFF; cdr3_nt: TGTGCCAGCTCACCTTCAGAGGGCACTGAAGCTTTCTTT
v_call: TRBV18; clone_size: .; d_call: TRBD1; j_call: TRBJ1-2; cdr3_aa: CASSPGQGSRTYGYTF; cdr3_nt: TGTGCCAGCTCACCCGGACAGGGCTCCCGTACTTATGGCTACACCTTC
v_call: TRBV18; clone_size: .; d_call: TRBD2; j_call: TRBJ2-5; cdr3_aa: CASSPGGETQYF; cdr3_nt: TGTGCCAGCTCACCGGGAGGGGAGACCCAGTACTTC
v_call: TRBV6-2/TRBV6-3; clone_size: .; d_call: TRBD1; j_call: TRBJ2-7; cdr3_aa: CASSYGQGQGGHEQYF; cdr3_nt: TGTGCCAGCAGTTACGGCCAAGGACAGGGAGGCCACGAGCAGTACTTC
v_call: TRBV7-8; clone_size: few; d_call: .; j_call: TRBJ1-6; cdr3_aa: CASSSLPGVQSPLHF; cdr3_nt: TGTGCCAGCAGCTCCCTCCCGGGGGTTCAGTCACCCCTCCACTTT
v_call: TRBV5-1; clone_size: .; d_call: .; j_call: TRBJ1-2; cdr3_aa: CASRPRQAFPNYGYTF; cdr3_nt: TGCGCCAGCAGGCCCCGACAGGCCTTCCCTAACTATGGCTACACCTTC
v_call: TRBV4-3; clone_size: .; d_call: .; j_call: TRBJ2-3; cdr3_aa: CASSQGLTDTQYF; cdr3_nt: TGCGCCAGCAGCCAGGGACTTACAGATACGCAGTATTTT
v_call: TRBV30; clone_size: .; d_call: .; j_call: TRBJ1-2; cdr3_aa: CAWSRGPDGYTF; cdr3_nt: TGTGCCTGGAGTAGAGGGCCTGATGGCTACACCTTC
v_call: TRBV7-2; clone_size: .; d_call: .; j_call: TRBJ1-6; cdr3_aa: CASSLGRGEYNSPLHF; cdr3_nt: TGTGCCAGCAGCTTAGGCAGGGGAGAGTATAATTCACCCCTCCACTTT
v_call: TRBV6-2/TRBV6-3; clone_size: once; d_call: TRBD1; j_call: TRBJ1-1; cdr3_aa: CASSTRQGAFVTEAFF; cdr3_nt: TGTGCCAGCAGCACCCGACAGGGGGCTTTTGTCACTGAAGCTTTCTTT
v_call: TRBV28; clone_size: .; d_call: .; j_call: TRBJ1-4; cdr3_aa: CASGLSATNEKLFF; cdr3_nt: TGTGCCAGCGGTTTGAGTGCAACTAATGAAAAACTGTTTTTT
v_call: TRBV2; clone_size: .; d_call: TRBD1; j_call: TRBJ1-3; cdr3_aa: CASSIPQGVSGNTIYF; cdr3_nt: TGTGCCAGCAGTATTCCCCAGGGGGTCTCTGGAAACACCATATATTTT
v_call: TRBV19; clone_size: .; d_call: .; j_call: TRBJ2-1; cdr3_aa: CASMREPQNNEQFF; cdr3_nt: TGTGCCAGTATGAGAGAGCCCCAAAACAATGAGCAGTTCTTC
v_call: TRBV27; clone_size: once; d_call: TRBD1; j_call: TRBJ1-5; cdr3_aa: CASRLQGANQPQHF; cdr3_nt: TGTGCCAGCAGGCTACAGGGGGCGAATCAGCCCCAGCATTTT
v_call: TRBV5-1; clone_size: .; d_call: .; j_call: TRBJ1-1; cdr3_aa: CASSSRTGGDTEAFF; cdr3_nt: TGCGCCAGCAGCTCTAGGACGGGAGGGGACACTGAAGCTTTCTTT
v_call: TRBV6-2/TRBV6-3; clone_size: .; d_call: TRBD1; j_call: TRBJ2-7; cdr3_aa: CASSRQGRSYEQYF; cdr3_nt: TGTGCCAGCAGTCGACAGGGGCGTTCCTACGAGCAGTACTTC
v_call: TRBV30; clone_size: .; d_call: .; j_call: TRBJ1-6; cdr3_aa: CAWSIWGHPPYNSPLHF; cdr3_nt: TGTGCCTGGAGTATTTGGGGACACCCACCCTATAATTCACCCCTCCACTTT
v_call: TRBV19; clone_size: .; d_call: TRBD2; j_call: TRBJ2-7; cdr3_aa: CASSPIAGGSYEQYF; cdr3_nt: TGTGCCAGTAGTCCTATAGCGGGGGGCTCCTACGAGCAGTACTTC
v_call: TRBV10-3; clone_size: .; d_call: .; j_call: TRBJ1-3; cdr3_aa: CASKGTATRDIYF; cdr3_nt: TGTGCCTCTAAGGGCACAGCCACCAGGGACATATATTTT
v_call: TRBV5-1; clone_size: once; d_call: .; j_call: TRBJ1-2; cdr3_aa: CASSLVPSTGNYGYTF; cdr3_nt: TGCGCCAGCAGCTTGGTACCGAGCACAGGGAACTATGGCTACACCTTC
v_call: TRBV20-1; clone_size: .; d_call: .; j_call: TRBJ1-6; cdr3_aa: CSATENSPLHF; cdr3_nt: TGCAGTGCGACAGAAAATTCACCCCTCCACTTT
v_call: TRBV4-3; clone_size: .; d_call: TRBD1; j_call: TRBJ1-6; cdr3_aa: CASSRGTGNPPLHF; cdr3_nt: TGCGCCAGCAGCCGAGGGACAGGGAACCCACCCCTCCACTTT
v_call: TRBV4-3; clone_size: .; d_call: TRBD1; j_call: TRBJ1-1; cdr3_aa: CASSQQTGLNTEAFF; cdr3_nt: TGCGCCAGCAGCCAGCAGACAGGGCTGAACACTGAAGCTTTCTTT
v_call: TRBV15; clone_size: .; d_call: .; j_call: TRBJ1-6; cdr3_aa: CATSSFRVSPLHF; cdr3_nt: TGTGCCACCAGCAGTTTCAGGGTTTCACCCCTCCACTTT
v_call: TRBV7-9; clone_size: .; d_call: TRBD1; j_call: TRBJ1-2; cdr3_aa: CASSSRDRESFEGYTF; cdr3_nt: TGTGCCAGCAGCTCCCGGGACAGGGAGTCTTTTGAGGGCTACACCTTC
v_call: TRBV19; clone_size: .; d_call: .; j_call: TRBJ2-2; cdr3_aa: CASSIMRGTGELFF; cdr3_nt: TGTGCCAGTAGTATTATGCGGGGCACCGGGGAGCTGTTTTTT
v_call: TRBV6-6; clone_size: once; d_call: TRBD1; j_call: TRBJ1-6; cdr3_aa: CASSYRGQSLNSPLHF; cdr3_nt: TGTGCCAGCAGTTATAGGGGACAGTCGCTTAATTCACCCCTCCACTTT
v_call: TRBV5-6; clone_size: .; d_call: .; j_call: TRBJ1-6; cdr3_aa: CASSLTNSPLHF; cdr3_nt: TGTGCCAGCAGCTTGACAAATTCACCCCTCCACTTT